These 20 T cell receptor beta chains were all obtained from the same sample, sequenced in a study of untreated major depressive disorder. This table comes from immunoSEQ multiplex PCR, and its TCRdb copy is limited to in-frame clones, with some not included. This table holds 20,000 to 25,000 clones, 80% to 90% found once. The sequenced sample consisted of CD4+ T cells from PBMCs. The receptors come from a woman in her thirties in good health.

The chain uses TRBV28 and TRBJ2-7; TRBD2 agrees at 8 bases. CDR1 and CDR2 from the germline V gene are MDHEN and SYDVKM. This CDR3 region has 14 residues. Germline trimming cut 6 bases from V and 0 bases from J; bases unmatched to any gene: 4. The DNA of the CDR3 is TGTGCCAGCAGAGGGGCGGGGGGCTCCTACGAGCAGTACTTC. Its protein product is CASRGAGGSYEQYF. Looking up the rest from reference TRBV28 and TRBJ2-7 gives the full variable domain: DVKVTQSSRYLVKRTGEKVFLECVQDMDHENMFWYRQDPGLGLRLIYFSYDVKMKEKGDIPEGYSVSREKKERFSLILESASTNQTSMYLCASRGAGGSYEQYFGPGTRLTVT.

The rearrangement links TRBV10-3 to TRBJ1-2; TRBD1 matches at 12 bases. This CDR3 comprises 12 residues. Germline CDR1 is ENHRY and CDR2 is SYGVKD. V gave up 10 bases and J gave up 7 bases; unmatched junction bases: 4. The DNA of the CDR3 is TGTGCCACTGGGACAGGGGGCTCTGGCTACACCTTC. It is translated as CATGTGGSGYTF.

The chain joins TRBV5-4 to TRBJ1-4; 8 nucleotides align to TRBD1. CDR1 is SGHNT, CDR2 YYREEE, per germline (reference sequence). The CDR3 is 16 residues long. J was trimmed by 0 bases and V by 1 base; bases with no gene match: 2. The CDR3 DNA reads as TGTGCCAGCAGCTTGCAGGGGGCAGCAACTAATGAAAAACTGTTTTTT. It yields the protein CASSLQGAATNEKLFF.

V and J are TRBV11-3 and TRBJ2-5; D might be TRBD1 (6 bases). The germline V and J ends were trimmed by 6 bases and 4 bases, with 9 bases remaining between them. Germline V gene lookup returns CDR1 SGHNT and CDR2 YENEEA. This CDR3 comprises 12 residues. This chain's CDR3 is CASRQGPETQYF. The DNA of the CDR3 is TGTGCCAGCAGGCAGGGGCCAGAGACCCAGTACTTC.

This clone was picked up one time. The chain joins TRBV6-5 to TRBJ2-1; 12 bases line up with TRBD1. CDR1 and CDR2 from the germline V gene are MNHEY and SVGAGI. V was pared by 5 bases and J by 7 bases, with 3 bases of the junction left unmatched. The CDR3 sequence is 14 residues long. CDR3 sequence (DNA): TGTGCCAGCAGTCGGGACAGGGGGCTGAATGAGCAGTTCTTC. The encoded protein is CASSRDRGLNEQFF.

The chain has TRBV28 and TRBJ1-2; D unclear. CDR1 and CDR2 from the germline V gene are MDHEN and SYDVKM. CDR3 length: 13 residues. V lost 11 bases to trimming and J lost 0 bases, with 13 bases between them. The CDR3 spells CACRETANYGYTF. The CDR3 coding sequence is TGTGCCTGCCGGGAGACTGCTAACTATGGCTACACCTTC.

This chain links TRBV28 with TRBJ2-7; D possibly matches TRBD1 or TRBD2 (6 bases each). The CDR3 consists of 15 residues. With 5 bases removed from V and 3 bases from J, the gap between germline ends came to 17 bases. CDR1 and CDR2 from the germline V gene are MDHEN and SYDVKM. DNA of the CDR3: TGTGCCAGCAGTCCCGAGACAGGCGGGAACTACGAGCAGTACTTC. It translates to CASSPETGGNYEQYF.

The chain is built from TRBV7-8 and TRBJ1-1; 7 bases map to TRBD1. From germline, CDR1 is SGHVS and CDR2 FQNEAQ. Trimming removed 4 bases from V and 0 bases from J; junction bases left unmatched: 8. The CDR3 is 16 amino acids. The CDR3 region has the DNA TGTGCCAGCAGCTCTTACAGGGGTTCGTTGAACACTGAAGCTTTCTTT. Protein sequence: CASSSYRGSLNTEAFF.

This chain's CDR3 is CASSYGTGGYFHEQYF. The DNA for the CDR3 is TGTGCCAGCAGTTATGGGACAGGGGGCTACTTCCACGAGCAGTACTTC. This chain joins TRBV6-5 and TRBJ2-7; the match to TRBD1 covers 12 bases. Looked up from germline, CDR1 is MNHEY and CDR2 is SVGAGI. J was trimmed by 5 bases and V by 3 bases; bases with no gene match: 8. CDR3 length equals 16 residues.

The gene calls are TRBV10-3 and TRBJ1-1; D remains unclear. Trimming left V 6 bases short and J 7 bases short, with 12 bases between. The V gene's germline CDR1 is ENHRY and CDR2 SYGVKD. The CDR3 is made up of 12 amino acids. As DNA, the CDR3 is TGTGCCATCAGGCCGGGTGGGGATGAAGCTTTCTTT. Translating gives CAIRPGGDEAFF.

The rearrangement joins TRBV5-6 to TRBJ2-1; TRBD1 might be the D (5 bases). Trimming cost V 4 bases and J 10 bases, with 12 bases left between them. The germline CDR1 and CDR2 sequences are SGHDT and YYEEEE. The CDR3 is 12 residues long. As DNA, the CDR3 is TGTGCCAGCAGCGTCCTCAGGGTGGAGCAGTTCTTC. Translating gives CASSVLRVEQFF.

The chain's CDR3 is CASKTEYRAHGYTF. The CDR3 nucleotides are TGTGCCAGCAAAACGGAATACCGGGCCCATGGCTACACCTTC. V is TRBV27 and J is TRBJ1-2, with D hard to call. V was cut by 7 bases and J by 6 bases, with 18 bases left in between. Germline CDR1 is MNHEY and CDR2 is SMNVEV (reference sequence). CDR3 length equals 14 residues.

This clone occurred once. The genes are TRBV10-1 and TRBJ1-1; unclear D gene. CDR1 and CDR2 from the germline V gene are WNHNN and SYGVQD (reference sequence). V lost 3 bases and J lost 2, with 7 bases in between. This CDR3 comprises 13 residues. The DNA for the CDR3 is TGCGCCAGCAGTGACGAGAAAAACACTGAAGCTTTCTTT. Translation: CASSDEKNTEAFF.

V gene TRBV23-1 combines with J gene TRBJ2-7; D is perhaps TRBD1 (6 bases). TRBV23-1 is given ORF status, its function remaining uncertain. The length of the CDR3 is 13 residues. V lost 6 bases to trimming and J lost 4 bases, with 13 bases between them. The CDR3 sequence: CASSPRGKYEQYF. CDR3 nucleotide sequence: TGCGCCAGCAGCCCCAGGGGAAAGTACGAGCAGTACTTC.

This sequence joins TRBV30 and TRBJ2-3; maybe TRBD1 (6 bases). The CDR3 is 13 residues long. The germline V and J ends were trimmed by 2 bases and 4 bases, with 10 bases remaining between them. Germline CDR1 and CDR2: GTSNPN and SVGIG (reference sequence). The CDR3 sequence is CAWSTNRADTQYF. The CDR3 bases are TGTGCCTGGAGTACAAACAGGGCAGATACGCAGTATTTT.

The gene calls are TRBV7-9 and TRBJ2-7, with D perhaps matching TRBD1 or TRBD2 (6 bases each). The germline gives CDR1 SEHNR, CDR2 FQNEAQ (reference sequence). The germline V and J ends were trimmed by 4 bases and 5 bases, with 18 bases remaining between them. There are 15 residues in the CDR3. The CDR3 bases are TGTGCCAGCAGCTCCGAACAGAGGGGGGTCCACGAGCAGTACTTC. Translating gives CASSSEQRGVHEQYF.

The chain recombines TRBV5-5 with TRBJ1-4; TRBD1 matches 7 bases. The V gene's germline CDR1 is SGHKS and CDR2 YYEKEE (reference sequence). CDR3 length equals 15 residues. V lost 7 bases, J lost 8 bases, and 14 bases stayed unmatched. The CDR3 DNA follows: TGTGCCAGCTTTTCGGCCCGGGACAGTCGAGAAAAACTGTTTTTT. Translated: CASFSARDSREKLFF.

The chain is built from TRBV7-3 and TRBJ2-7; 7 nucleotides agree with TRBD1. Germline V gene lookup returns CDR1 SGHTA and CDR2 FQGTGA. This CDR3 is built from 13 residues. Trimming at V came to 3 bases and at J to 7 bases, leaving 6 bases not matched to a gene. CDR3 protein: CASSLGQLREQYF. CDR3 sequence (DNA): TGTGCCAGCAGCTTGGGACAGCTGAGGGAGCAGTACTTC.

This clone was recorded only once. The chain couples TRBV10-3 to TRBJ2-6, with D perhaps TRBD1 (5 bases). V lost 0 bases, J lost 4 bases, and 7 bases lay in between. This CDR3 is 15 amino acids long. Germline lookup yields CDR1 ENHRY and CDR2 SYGVKD. CDR3: CAISESGAGANVLTF. The CDR3 nucleotides are TGTGCCATCAGTGAGTCAGGGGCAGGGGCCAACGTCCTGACTTTC.

The rearrangement uses TRBV15 and TRBJ1-1, with no clear D. The CDR3 runs 13 residues. Germline assignment: CDR1 LNHNV and CDR2 YYDKDF (reference sequence). Trimming took 5 bases from V and 8 from J, leaving 15 bases between them. DNA of the CDR3: TGTGCCACCAGCTCCCAGGCCTCGACGGAAGCTTTCTTT. This encodes CATSSQASTEAFF.